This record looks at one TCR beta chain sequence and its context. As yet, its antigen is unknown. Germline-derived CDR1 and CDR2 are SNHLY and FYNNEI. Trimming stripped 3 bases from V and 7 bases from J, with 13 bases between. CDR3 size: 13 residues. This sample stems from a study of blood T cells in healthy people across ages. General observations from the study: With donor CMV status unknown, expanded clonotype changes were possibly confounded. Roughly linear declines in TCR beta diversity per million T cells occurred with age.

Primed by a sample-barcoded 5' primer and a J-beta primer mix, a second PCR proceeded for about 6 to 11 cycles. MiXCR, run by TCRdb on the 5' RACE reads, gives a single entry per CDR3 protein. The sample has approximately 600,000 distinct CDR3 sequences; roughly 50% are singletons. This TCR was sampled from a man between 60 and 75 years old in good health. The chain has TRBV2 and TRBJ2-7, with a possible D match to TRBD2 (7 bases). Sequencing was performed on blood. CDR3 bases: TGTGCCAGCAGTGAGGCCAGGGGAGGGGAGCAGTACTTC. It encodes CASSEARGGEQYF.